The clone carrying this TCR beta chain was detected ten times or more. This sample is drawn from a study of regulatory T cells in long-lasting Graves disease. Noted time point: newly diagnosed GD, antithyroid drugs for less than 3 months. PBMCs provided the RNA from which the TCR library was made. Assembly of TCR beta libraries relied on iRepertoire HTBI primers together with Arm-PCR of CDR3 regions. TCRdb passed the multiplex PCR reads through MiXCR, listing each CDR3 protein once. The data contain approximately 400,000 distinct CDR3 sequences, roughly 10% of them singletons. V was pared by 2 bases and J by 5 bases, with 9 bases between. CDR3 size: 13 residues. Germline CDR1 LGHDT, CDR2 YNNKEL (reference sequence). A further study also used this sample, focusing on T cells in Graves' hyperthyroidism and ophthalmopathy. That source adds: HTBI primers were the set used in a first-round RT-PCR of the TCR CDR3.

The V and J genes are TRBV3-1 and TRBJ2-5; D not certain. This clonotype was obtained from a woman in her late teens or twenties with Graves disease. The specimen comprised peripheral blood mononuclear cells (PBMCs), sampled at new diagnosis, from a patient treated with antithyroid drugs. The CDR3 sequence is CASSQSHGETQYF. The CDR3 region has the DNA TGTGCCAGCAGCCAATCTCATGGGGAGACCCAGTACTTC.